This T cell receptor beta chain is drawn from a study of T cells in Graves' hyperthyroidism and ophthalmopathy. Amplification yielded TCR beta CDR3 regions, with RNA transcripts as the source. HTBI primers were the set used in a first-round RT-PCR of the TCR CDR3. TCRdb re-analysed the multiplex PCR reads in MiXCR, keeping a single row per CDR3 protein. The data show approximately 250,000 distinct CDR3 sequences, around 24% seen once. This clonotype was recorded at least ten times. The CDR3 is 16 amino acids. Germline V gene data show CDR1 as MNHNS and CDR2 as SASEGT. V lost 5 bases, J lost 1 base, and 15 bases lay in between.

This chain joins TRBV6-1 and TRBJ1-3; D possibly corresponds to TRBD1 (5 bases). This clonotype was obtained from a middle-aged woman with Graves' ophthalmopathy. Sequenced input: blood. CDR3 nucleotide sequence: TGTGCCAGCAGTCGCCGGGACCCGAAGTCTGGAAACACCATATATTTT. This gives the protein CASSRRDPKSGNTIYF.